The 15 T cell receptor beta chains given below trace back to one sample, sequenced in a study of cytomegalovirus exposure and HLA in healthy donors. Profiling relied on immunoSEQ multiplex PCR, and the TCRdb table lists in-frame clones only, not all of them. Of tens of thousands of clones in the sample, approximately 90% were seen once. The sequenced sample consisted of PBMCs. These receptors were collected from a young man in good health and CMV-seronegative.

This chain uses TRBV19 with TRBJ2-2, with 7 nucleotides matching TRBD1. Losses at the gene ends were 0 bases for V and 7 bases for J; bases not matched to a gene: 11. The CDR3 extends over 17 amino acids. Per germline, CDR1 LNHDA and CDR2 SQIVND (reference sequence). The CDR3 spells CASSIDRDSSLVGELFF. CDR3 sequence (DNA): TGTGCCAGTAGTATAGATAGGGACAGTAGCCTCGTCGGGGAGCTGTTTTTT.

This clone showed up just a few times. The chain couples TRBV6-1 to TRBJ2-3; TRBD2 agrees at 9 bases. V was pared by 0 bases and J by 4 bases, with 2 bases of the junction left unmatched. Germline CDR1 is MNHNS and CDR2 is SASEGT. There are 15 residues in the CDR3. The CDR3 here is CASSEASGSPDTQYF. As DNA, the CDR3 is TGTGCCAGCAGTGAAGCTAGCGGGAGCCCAGATACGCAGTATTTT.

This chain's CDR3 is CASSTSSGAIDTQYF. DNA of the CDR3: TGCGCCAGCAGTACGAGTAGCGGGGCAATAGATACGCAGTATTTT. The V and J genes are TRBV5-1 and TRBJ2-3, with 8 bases aligning to TRBD2. Germline lookup yields CDR1 SGHRS and CDR2 YFSETQ. The CDR3 is 15 residues long. V shed 5 bases and J 5 bases; nucleotides not matched to a gene: 10.

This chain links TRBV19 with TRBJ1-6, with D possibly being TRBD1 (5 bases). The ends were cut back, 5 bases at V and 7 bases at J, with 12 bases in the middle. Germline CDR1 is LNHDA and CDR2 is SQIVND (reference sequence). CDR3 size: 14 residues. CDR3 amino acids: CASSAGRLNSPLHF. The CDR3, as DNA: TGTGCCAGTAGTGCGGGACGGCTAAATTCACCCCTCCACTTT.

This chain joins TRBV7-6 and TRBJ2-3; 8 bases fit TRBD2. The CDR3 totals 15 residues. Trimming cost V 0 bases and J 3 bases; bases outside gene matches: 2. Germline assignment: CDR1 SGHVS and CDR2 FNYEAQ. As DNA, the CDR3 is TGTGCCAGCAGCTTAGCTAGCGGGAATACAGATACGCAGTATTTT. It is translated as CASSLASGNTDTQYF. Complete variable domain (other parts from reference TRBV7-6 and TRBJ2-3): GAGVSQSPRYKVTKRGQDVALRCDPISGHVSLYWYRQALGQGPEFLTYFNYEAQQDKSGLPNDRFSAERPEGSISTLTIQRTEQRDSAMYRCASSLASGNTDTQYFGPGTRLTVL.

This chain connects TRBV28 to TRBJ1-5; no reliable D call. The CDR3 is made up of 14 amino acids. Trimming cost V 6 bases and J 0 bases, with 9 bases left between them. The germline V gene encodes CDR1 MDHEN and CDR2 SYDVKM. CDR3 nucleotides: TGTGCCAGCAGGGAAGAGGATAGCAATCAGCCCCAGCATTTT. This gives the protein CASREEDSNQPQHF.

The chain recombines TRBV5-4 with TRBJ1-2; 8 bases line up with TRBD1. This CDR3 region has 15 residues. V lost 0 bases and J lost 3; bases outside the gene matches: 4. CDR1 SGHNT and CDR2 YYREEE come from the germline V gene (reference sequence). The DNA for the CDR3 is TGTGCCAGCAGCTTGGTACAGGGGGTAGACTATGGCTACACCTTC. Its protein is CASSLVQGVDYGYTF.

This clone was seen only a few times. The CDR3 DNA sequence: TGTGCCAGCAGGACGGGCGGTGGACTCGAGCAGTACTTC. Translation gives CASRTGGGLEQYF. This rearrangement joins TRBV28 to TRBJ2-7; the D gene is possibly TRBD2 (5 bases). V lost 6 bases and J 6 bases, leaving 15 bases between the germline ends. CDR1 MDHEN and CDR2 SYDVKM come from the germline V gene. The CDR3 is 13 amino acids.

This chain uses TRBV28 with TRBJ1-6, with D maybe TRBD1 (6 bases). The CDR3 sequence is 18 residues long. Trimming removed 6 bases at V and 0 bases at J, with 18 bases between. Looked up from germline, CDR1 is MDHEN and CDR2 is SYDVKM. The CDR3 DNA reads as TGTGCCAGCAGCCGCGGGGGGGGCGGCAGCTCCTATAATTCACCCCTCCACTTT. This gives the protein CASSRGGGGSSYNSPLHF.

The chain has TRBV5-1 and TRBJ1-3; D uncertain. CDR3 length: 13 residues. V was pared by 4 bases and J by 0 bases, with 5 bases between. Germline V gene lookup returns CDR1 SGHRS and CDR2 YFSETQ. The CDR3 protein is CASSPDSGNTIYF. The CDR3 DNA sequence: TGCGCCAGCAGCCCAGACTCTGGAAACACCATATATTTT.

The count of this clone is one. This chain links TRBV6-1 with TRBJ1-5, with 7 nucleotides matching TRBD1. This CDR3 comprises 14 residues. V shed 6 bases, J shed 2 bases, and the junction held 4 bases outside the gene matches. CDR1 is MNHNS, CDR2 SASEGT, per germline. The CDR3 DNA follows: TGTGCCAGCAGGGACAGGTATGGCAATCAGCCCCAGCATTTT. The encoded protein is CASRDRYGNQPQHF.

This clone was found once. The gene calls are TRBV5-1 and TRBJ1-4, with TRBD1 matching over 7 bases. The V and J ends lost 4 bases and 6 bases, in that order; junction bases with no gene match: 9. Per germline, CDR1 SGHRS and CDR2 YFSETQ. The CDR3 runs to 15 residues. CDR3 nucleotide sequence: TGCGCCAGCAGCCATAACAGGGGTCGGGATGAAAAACTGTTTTTT. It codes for CASSHNRGRDEKLFF.

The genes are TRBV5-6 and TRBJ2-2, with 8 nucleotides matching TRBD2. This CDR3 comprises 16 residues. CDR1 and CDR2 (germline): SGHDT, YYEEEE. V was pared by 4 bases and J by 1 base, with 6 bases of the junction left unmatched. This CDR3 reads CASSRPSGGNTGELFF. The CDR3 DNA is TGTGCCAGCAGCCGTCCCAGCGGGGGGAACACCGGGGAGCTGTTTTTT.

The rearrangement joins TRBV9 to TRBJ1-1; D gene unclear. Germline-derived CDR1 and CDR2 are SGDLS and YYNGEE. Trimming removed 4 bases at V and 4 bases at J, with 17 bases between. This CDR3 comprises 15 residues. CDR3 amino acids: CASSPLEGGGTEAFF. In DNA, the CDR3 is TGTGCCAGCAGCCCCCTGGAAGGAGGAGGCACTGAAGCTTTCTTT.

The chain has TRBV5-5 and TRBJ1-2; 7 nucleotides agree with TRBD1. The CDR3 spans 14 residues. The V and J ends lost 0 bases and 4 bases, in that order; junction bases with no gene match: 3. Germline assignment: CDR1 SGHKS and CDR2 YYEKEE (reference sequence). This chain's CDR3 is CASSLGAGGYGYTF. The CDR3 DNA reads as TGTGCCAGCAGCTTGGGAGCAGGGGGCTATGGCTACACCTTC.